This TCR beta chain was sequenced in a study of cytomegalovirus exposure and HLA in healthy donors. Notes on the study in general: Cytomegalovirus association was assigned to more than 150 TCR beta chains. Within a later analysis, the majority of CMV-associated TCR beta chains appeared HLA-restricted. Association of a missense DCLRE1C variant with TCR beta V- and J-gene trimming was reported in a later analysis. Reported performance of the classifier showed diagnosis of cytomegalovirus status with high specificity and sensitivity.

A note on this clone: Its target is unknown.

The primer mix had 60 Vbeta and 13 Jbeta primers. Produced via immunoSEQ multiplex PCR; TCRdb's table is partial and in-frame only. The profile covers about 160,000 clones, with around 78% appearing a single time and 5.5% to 7.5% taken by the ten largest. Germline lookup yields CDR1 MNHEY and CDR2 SVGAGI. The germline V and J ends were trimmed by 6 bases and 3 bases, with 8 bases remaining between them. The CDR3 consists of 12 residues. The clonotype originates from a woman aged 40 to 55 in good health and CMV-seropositive. Sample: PBMCs. The chain employs TRBV6-5 and TRBJ1-2; maybe TRBD1 (6 bases). This CDR3 reads CASSGQYYGYTF. The CDR3 nucleotides read TGTGCCAGCAGCGGACAGTACTATGGCTACACCTTC.